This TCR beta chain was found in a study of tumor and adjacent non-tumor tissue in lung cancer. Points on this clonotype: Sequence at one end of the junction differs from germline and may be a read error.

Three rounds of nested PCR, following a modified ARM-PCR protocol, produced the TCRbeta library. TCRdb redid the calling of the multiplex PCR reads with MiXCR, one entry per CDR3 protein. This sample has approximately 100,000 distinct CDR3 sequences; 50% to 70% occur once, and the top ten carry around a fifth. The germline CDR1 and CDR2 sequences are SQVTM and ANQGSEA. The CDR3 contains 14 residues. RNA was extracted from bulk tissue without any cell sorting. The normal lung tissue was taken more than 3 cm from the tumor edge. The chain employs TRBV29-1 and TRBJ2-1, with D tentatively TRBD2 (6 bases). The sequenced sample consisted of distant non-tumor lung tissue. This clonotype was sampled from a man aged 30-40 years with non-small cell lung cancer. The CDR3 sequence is CSSGGVSGLNKQFF. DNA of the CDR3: TGCAGCTCCGGTGGGGTCAGCGGGCTCAATAAGCAGTTCTTC.